Listed here are 25 T cell receptor beta chains from one sample, sequenced in a study of shared clonotypes between healthy human individuals (TCRdb year 2020). To prepare the library, the immunoSEQ multiplex PCR assay was applied. The table comes from immuneACCESS by way of TCRdb, which keeps in-frame sequences with V and J called. Part of the clones is missing from these tables; in studies checked, under half for an unresolved V gene and the rest for unknown reasons. This sample lists some 1,600,000 clones; 98% were detected once. Approximately 0.45% of the sample goes to the ten largest clones. Sample: naive CD4+ T cells sorted from blood. What this sample's cell subset or site label stands for: CD45RA+ positively selected. The receptors were sampled from a man aged 25 to 40 in good health.

This chain joins TRBV28 and TRBJ1-5; D gene uncertain. There are 12 residues in the CDR3. Germline V lookup: CDR1 MDHEN, CDR2 SYDVKM. Trimming left V 4 bases short and J 6 bases short, with 7 bases between. CDR3 residues: CASSYKVQPQHF. The CDR3 region has the DNA TGTGCCAGCAGTTACAAGGTTCAGCCCCAGCATTTT.

The J gene is TRBJ2-2, the V gene TRBV18; D gene unclear. CDR1 KGHSH and CDR2 LQKENI come from the germline V gene. V was clipped by 3 bases and J by 4 bases, with 9 bases between them. This CDR3 has 14 residues. The CDR3 loop is CASSPDQSTGELFF. The CDR3 DNA reads TGTGCCAGCTCACCCGACCAGAGCACCGGGGAGCTGTTTTTT. Using reference TRBV18 and TRBJ2-2 for the parts outside the CDR3, the full variable domain is NAGVMQNPRHLVRRRGQEARLRCSPMKGHSHVYWYRQLPEEGLKFMVYLQKENIIDESGMPKERFSAEFPKEGPSILRIQQVVRGDSAAYFCASSPDQSTGELFFGEGSRLTVL.

This chain connects TRBV18 to TRBJ2-7; TRBD2 matches at 10 bases. V gave up 3 bases and J gave up 5 bases; unmatched junction bases: 4. CDR3 length: 14 amino acids. Germline V gene lookup returns CDR1 KGHSH and CDR2 LQKENI. The CDR3 region has the DNA TGTGCCAGCTCACCGCCGGGACTAGCGAACGAGCAGTACTTC. Translated, it gives CASSPPGLANEQYF. Full variable domain (missing parts from reference TRBV18 and TRBJ2-7): NAGVMQNPRHLVRRRGQEARLRCSPMKGHSHVYWYRQLPEEGLKFMVYLQKENIIDESGMPKERFSAEFPKEGPSILRIQQVVRGDSAAYFCASSPPGLANEQYFGPGTRLTVT.

The chain links TRBV2 to TRBJ2-1, with 8 positions matching TRBD2. The germline CDR1 and CDR2 sequences are SNHLY and FYNNEI. V shed 6 bases, J shed 5 bases, and the junction held 9 bases outside the gene matches. The CDR3 is made up of 15 amino acids. The CDR3 sequence is CASSPTSATDNEQFF. The CDR3 DNA reads TGTGCCAGCAGCCCGACTAGCGCGACGGACAATGAGCAGTTCTTC.

The chain carries TRBV2 and TRBJ2-7, with unresolved D. From germline, CDR1 is SNHLY and CDR2 FYNNEI. The ends were cut back, 8 bases at V and 7 bases at J, with 12 bases in the middle. CDR3 length equals 11 residues. The CDR3 DNA reads TGTGCCAGCGGTACCCTGAGGGAGCAGTACTTC. It translates to CASGTLREQYF.

This rearrangement joins TRBV7-6 to TRBJ2-7; D remains ambiguous. Trimming left V 2 bases short and J 6 bases short, with 11 bases between. CDR1 and CDR2 (germline): SGHVS, FNYEAQ. The CDR3 totals 13 residues. In DNA form, the CDR3 reads TGTGCCAGCAGCTTATCGGGTTGGAGCGAGCAGTACTTC. It is translated as CASSLSGWSEQYF.

The chain uses TRBV5-1 and TRBJ2-5; D possibly matches TRBD1 or TRBD2 (5 bases each). This CDR3 has 14 amino acids. Per the germline V gene, CDR1 is SGHRS and CDR2 is YFSETQ. Trimming took 4 bases from V and 2 from J, leaving 12 bases between them. Written as DNA, the CDR3 is TGCGCCAGCAGCCCGAGGGACCCTCAAGAGACCCAGTACTTC. It encodes CASSPRDPQETQYF.

The chain joins TRBV19 to TRBJ2-7; D is possibly TRBD1 or TRBD2 (5 bases each). CDR3 size: 16 residues. V was pared by 4 bases and J by 3 bases, with 19 bases between. Germline V lookup: CDR1 LNHDA, CDR2 SQIVND (reference sequence). The CDR3 coding sequence is TGTGCCAGTAGTACTTGGGACCTAACCTCGGGCTACGAGCAGTACTTC. It encodes CASSTWDLTSGYEQYF.

The gene calls are TRBV27 and TRBJ2-6; D gene unclear. Germline CDR1 is MNHEY and CDR2 is SMNVEV (reference sequence). The CDR3 length is 16 residues. Deletions cut 2 bases from V and 2 bases from J, with 10 bases between. CDR3 DNA sequence: TGTGCCAGCAGTTTAGCACCCGGCGCTGGGGCCAACGTCCTGACTTTC. Translation gives CASSLAPGAGANVLTF. The full variable domain, with the rest looked up from reference TRBV27 and TRBJ2-6, is EAQVTQNPRYLITVTGKKLTVTCSQNMNHEYMSWYRQDPGLGLRQIYYSMNVEVTDKGDVPEGYKVSRKEKRNFPLILESPSPNQTSLYFCASSLAPGAGANVLTFGAGSRLTVL.

This chain links TRBV7-2 with TRBJ2-3; no definite D call. The germline CDR1 and CDR2 sequences are SGHTA and FQGNSA. CDR3 length equals 15 residues. V was cut by 5 bases and J by 3 bases, with 15 bases left in between. The CDR3 DNA reads as TGTGCCAGCAGCCGAGTACCTGGAGAGACAGATACGCAGTATTTT. Protein product: CASSRVPGETDTQYF.

This chain joins TRBV11-2 and TRBJ1-1; possibly TRBD1 for D (5 bases). CDR3 length: 16 residues. The germline gives CDR1 SGHAT, CDR2 FQNNGV. V shed 4 bases and J shed 0 bases, with 15 bases lying between them. In DNA form, the CDR3 reads TGTGCCAGCAGCTGGCGACAGACCCCTATGAACACTGAAGCTTTCTTT. Translated, it gives CASSWRQTPMNTEAFF.

V usage is TRBV2 and J usage is TRBJ1-1, with TRBD1 identical over 8 bases. The length of the CDR3 is 13 residues. Germline V gives CDR1 SNHLY, CDR2 FYNNEI. V was pared by 6 bases and J by 5 bases, with 5 bases of the junction left unmatched. The CDR3 DNA follows: TGTGCCAGCAGGGACAGGGATGGGACTGAAGCTTTCTTT. The encoded protein is CASRDRDGTEAFF.

The rearrangement uses TRBV4-3 and TRBJ2-3; unclear D gene. The germline V gene has CDR1 LGHNA and CDR2 YSLEER. With 0 bases removed from V and 0 bases from J, the gap between germline ends came to 13 bases. CDR3 length: 17 amino acids. The DNA of the CDR3 is TGCGCCAGCAGCCAAGAAGGGCGGCGGATTAGCACAGATACGCAGTATTTT. It specifies CASSQEGRRISTDTQYF.

The chain joins TRBV11-2 to TRBJ1-2, with a tentative D call TRBD1 (5 bases). Trimming removed 1 base from V and 6 bases from J, with 15 bases in between. The CDR3 runs to 15 residues. Germline loops: CDR1 SGHAT, CDR2 FQNNGV. DNA for the CDR3: TGTGCCAGCAGCTTAGTAGGGGTCACTGAAAATGGCTACACCTTC. This sequence encodes CASSLVGVTENGYTF.

The chain recombines TRBV9 with TRBJ1-1; 7 bases are shared with TRBD1. Germline CDR1 is SGDLS and CDR2 is YYNGEE. The CDR3 contains 14 residues. V lost 2 bases, J lost 7 bases, and 8 bases stayed unmatched. The chain's CDR3 is CASSVTAGGSEAFF. The CDR3 DNA follows: TGTGCCAGCAGCGTTACGGCAGGGGGTAGTGAAGCTTTCTTT.

The gene calls are TRBV5-5 and TRBJ1-5, with TRBD1 matching over 8 bases. This CDR3 spans 14 amino acids. CDR1 is SGHKS and CDR2 is YYEKEE in the germline V gene (reference sequence). After removal of 3 bases from V and 3 bases from J, the junction contained 2 bases not matched to a gene. CDR3 in DNA: TGTGCCAGCAGCTCGGACAGGGACAATCAGCCCCAGCATTTT. This translates into CASSSDRDNQPQHF.

V gene TRBV10-2 combines with J gene TRBJ1-5; 8 bases match TRBD1. J gave up 3 bases and V 4 bases, and 11 bases lay outside the gene matches. CDR3 length: 17 residues. The germline CDR1 and CDR2 sequences are WSHSY and SAAADI. CDR3: CASSARGGQDYNQPQHF. In nucleotides, the CDR3 is TGCGCCAGCAGTGCCAGGGGGGGACAGGACTACAATCAGCCCCAGCATTTT.

For the CDR3, the DNA is TGTGCCAGCTCACCCTATACAGGTGCAGATACGCAGTATTTT. Translating gives CASSPYTGADTQYF. The rearrangement uses TRBV18 and TRBJ2-3; possibly TRBD1 for D (5 bases). Trimming cost V 3 bases and J 4 bases, with 11 bases left between them. The CDR3 totals 14 residues. Germline lookup yields CDR1 KGHSH and CDR2 LQKENI. Together with reference TRBV18 and TRBJ2-3, the CDR3 gives the full variable domain: NAGVMQNPRHLVRRRGQEARLRCSPMKGHSHVYWYRQLPEEGLKFMVYLQKENIIDESGMPKERFSAEFPKEGPSILRIQQVVRGDSAAYFCASSPYTGADTQYFGPGTRLTVL.

The V and J genes are TRBV6-6 and TRBJ2-2; TRBD2 aligns across 7 bases. Trimming at V came to 6 bases and at J to 6 bases, leaving 10 bases not matched to a gene. Germline assignment: CDR1 MNHNY and CDR2 SVGAGI (reference sequence). This CDR3 has 15 amino acids. CDR3 nucleotides: TGTGCCAGCAGCCCCCTGATGCGGGAGTCCGGGGAGCTGTTTTTT. This translates into CASSPLMRESGELFF.

The gene calls are TRBV6-5 and TRBJ1-5, with D uncertain. CDR1 is MNHEY, CDR2 SVGAGI, per germline. The V and J ends lost 5 bases and 6 bases respectively, with 17 bases between them. The CDR3 loop spans 15 amino acids. CDR3 protein: CASSPLWGLRQPQHF. The CDR3 DNA is TGTGCCAGCAGTCCACTCTGGGGATTGCGTCAGCCCCAGCATTTT.

This clone was recorded once. For the CDR3, the DNA is TGCGCCAGCAGCACTGGACAGTTCTACGAGCAGTACTTC. Translating gives CASSTGQFYEQYF. The gene calls are TRBV5-1 and TRBJ2-7, with D possibly being TRBD1 (6 bases). The germline gives CDR1 SGHRS, CDR2 YFSETQ. Trimming pared 4 bases from V and 3 bases from J, leaving 11 bases between. This CDR3 region has 13 residues.

Remarks on this clone: Other DNA sequences in this specimen translate into the identical CDR3. This chain joins TRBV7-2 and TRBJ2-1; no definite D call. Germline CDR1 reads SGHTA; CDR2 reads FQGNSA. The CDR3 has 12 amino acids. Trimming took off 1 base at V and 9 bases at J, with 7 bases between the two ends. CDR3 bases: TGTGCCAGCAGCTTAGTCCGTCCTGAGCAGTTCTTC. Residues: CASSLVRPEQFF.

The gene calls are TRBV7-8 and TRBJ2-1, with D possibly matching TRBD2 (6 bases). V dropped 5 bases and J dropped 8 bases, with 19 bases sitting between them. The CDR3 is 15 amino acids. The germline V gene encodes CDR1 SGHVS and CDR2 FQNEAQ. The CDR3 coding sequence is TGTGCCAGCAGCGGGGTGTTAGCGGAGGGTCATGAGCAGTTCTTC. Protein sequence: CASSGVLAEGHEQFF.

V gene TRBV28 combines with J gene TRBJ2-3, with D maybe TRBD1 (5 bases). Trimming took 6 bases from V and 1 from J, leaving 11 bases between them. Germline values: CDR1 MDHEN, CDR2 SYDVKM. CDR3 size: 14 residues. The CDR3 region is CASSLIQGTDTQYF. For the CDR3, the DNA is TGTGCCAGCAGCCTTATACAGGGCACAGATACGCAGTATTTT.

J is TRBJ2-1 and V is TRBV11-2, with 11 bases matching TRBD2. CDR3 length equals 17 residues. Germline loops: CDR1 SGHAT, CDR2 FQNNGV. Trimming at V came to 6 bases and at J to 3 bases, leaving 10 bases not matched to a gene. The CDR3 DNA is TGTGCCAGCAGACGAAGCCCGGGACTAGCGGACTACAATGAGCAGTTCTTC. Encoded protein: CASRRSPGLADYNEQFF.